This TCR beta chain was recorded in a study of cytomegalovirus exposure and HLA in healthy donors. Whole-study findings and limits: The study flagged fewer than 200 TCR beta chains as cytomegalovirus-associated. Later on, an analysis found that several of the most significant clusters appeared to be linked to common viral pathogens, which included parvovirus B19. There was a cluster of highly shared sequence variants that was likely a sequencing artifact. Within an earlier analysis, most TCR beta V segments proved productive either about 87% or about 30% of the time.

About this clone itself: The antigen remains unidentified.

Germline V gene lookup returns CDR1 SGHRS and CDR2 YFSETQ. Deletions cut 4 bases from V and 0 bases from J, with 14 bases between. There are 15 residues in the CDR3. The primer mix had 60 Vbeta and 13 Jbeta primers. Profiling relied on immunoSEQ multiplex PCR, and the TCRdb table lists in-frame clones only, not all of them. The sample lists around 65,000 clones; around 80% were seen once. The receptor's source is a man in his fifties or sixties in good health and CMV-seropositive. The sample comprised PBMCs. The chain couples TRBV5-1 to TRBJ2-7, with a possible D match to TRBD2 (5 bases). This CDR3 reads CASSPDSLSSYEQYF. CDR3 DNA sequence: TGCGCCAGCAGCCCGGACTCCCTTAGCTCCTACGAGCAGTACTTC. Full variable domain (remainder filled in from reference TRBV5-1 and TRBJ2-7): KAGVTQTPRYLIKTRGQQVTLSCSPISGHRSVSWYQQTPGQGLQFLFEYFSETQRNKGNFPGRFSGRQFSNSRSEMNVSTLELGDSALYLCASSPDSLSSYEQYFGPGTRLTVT.